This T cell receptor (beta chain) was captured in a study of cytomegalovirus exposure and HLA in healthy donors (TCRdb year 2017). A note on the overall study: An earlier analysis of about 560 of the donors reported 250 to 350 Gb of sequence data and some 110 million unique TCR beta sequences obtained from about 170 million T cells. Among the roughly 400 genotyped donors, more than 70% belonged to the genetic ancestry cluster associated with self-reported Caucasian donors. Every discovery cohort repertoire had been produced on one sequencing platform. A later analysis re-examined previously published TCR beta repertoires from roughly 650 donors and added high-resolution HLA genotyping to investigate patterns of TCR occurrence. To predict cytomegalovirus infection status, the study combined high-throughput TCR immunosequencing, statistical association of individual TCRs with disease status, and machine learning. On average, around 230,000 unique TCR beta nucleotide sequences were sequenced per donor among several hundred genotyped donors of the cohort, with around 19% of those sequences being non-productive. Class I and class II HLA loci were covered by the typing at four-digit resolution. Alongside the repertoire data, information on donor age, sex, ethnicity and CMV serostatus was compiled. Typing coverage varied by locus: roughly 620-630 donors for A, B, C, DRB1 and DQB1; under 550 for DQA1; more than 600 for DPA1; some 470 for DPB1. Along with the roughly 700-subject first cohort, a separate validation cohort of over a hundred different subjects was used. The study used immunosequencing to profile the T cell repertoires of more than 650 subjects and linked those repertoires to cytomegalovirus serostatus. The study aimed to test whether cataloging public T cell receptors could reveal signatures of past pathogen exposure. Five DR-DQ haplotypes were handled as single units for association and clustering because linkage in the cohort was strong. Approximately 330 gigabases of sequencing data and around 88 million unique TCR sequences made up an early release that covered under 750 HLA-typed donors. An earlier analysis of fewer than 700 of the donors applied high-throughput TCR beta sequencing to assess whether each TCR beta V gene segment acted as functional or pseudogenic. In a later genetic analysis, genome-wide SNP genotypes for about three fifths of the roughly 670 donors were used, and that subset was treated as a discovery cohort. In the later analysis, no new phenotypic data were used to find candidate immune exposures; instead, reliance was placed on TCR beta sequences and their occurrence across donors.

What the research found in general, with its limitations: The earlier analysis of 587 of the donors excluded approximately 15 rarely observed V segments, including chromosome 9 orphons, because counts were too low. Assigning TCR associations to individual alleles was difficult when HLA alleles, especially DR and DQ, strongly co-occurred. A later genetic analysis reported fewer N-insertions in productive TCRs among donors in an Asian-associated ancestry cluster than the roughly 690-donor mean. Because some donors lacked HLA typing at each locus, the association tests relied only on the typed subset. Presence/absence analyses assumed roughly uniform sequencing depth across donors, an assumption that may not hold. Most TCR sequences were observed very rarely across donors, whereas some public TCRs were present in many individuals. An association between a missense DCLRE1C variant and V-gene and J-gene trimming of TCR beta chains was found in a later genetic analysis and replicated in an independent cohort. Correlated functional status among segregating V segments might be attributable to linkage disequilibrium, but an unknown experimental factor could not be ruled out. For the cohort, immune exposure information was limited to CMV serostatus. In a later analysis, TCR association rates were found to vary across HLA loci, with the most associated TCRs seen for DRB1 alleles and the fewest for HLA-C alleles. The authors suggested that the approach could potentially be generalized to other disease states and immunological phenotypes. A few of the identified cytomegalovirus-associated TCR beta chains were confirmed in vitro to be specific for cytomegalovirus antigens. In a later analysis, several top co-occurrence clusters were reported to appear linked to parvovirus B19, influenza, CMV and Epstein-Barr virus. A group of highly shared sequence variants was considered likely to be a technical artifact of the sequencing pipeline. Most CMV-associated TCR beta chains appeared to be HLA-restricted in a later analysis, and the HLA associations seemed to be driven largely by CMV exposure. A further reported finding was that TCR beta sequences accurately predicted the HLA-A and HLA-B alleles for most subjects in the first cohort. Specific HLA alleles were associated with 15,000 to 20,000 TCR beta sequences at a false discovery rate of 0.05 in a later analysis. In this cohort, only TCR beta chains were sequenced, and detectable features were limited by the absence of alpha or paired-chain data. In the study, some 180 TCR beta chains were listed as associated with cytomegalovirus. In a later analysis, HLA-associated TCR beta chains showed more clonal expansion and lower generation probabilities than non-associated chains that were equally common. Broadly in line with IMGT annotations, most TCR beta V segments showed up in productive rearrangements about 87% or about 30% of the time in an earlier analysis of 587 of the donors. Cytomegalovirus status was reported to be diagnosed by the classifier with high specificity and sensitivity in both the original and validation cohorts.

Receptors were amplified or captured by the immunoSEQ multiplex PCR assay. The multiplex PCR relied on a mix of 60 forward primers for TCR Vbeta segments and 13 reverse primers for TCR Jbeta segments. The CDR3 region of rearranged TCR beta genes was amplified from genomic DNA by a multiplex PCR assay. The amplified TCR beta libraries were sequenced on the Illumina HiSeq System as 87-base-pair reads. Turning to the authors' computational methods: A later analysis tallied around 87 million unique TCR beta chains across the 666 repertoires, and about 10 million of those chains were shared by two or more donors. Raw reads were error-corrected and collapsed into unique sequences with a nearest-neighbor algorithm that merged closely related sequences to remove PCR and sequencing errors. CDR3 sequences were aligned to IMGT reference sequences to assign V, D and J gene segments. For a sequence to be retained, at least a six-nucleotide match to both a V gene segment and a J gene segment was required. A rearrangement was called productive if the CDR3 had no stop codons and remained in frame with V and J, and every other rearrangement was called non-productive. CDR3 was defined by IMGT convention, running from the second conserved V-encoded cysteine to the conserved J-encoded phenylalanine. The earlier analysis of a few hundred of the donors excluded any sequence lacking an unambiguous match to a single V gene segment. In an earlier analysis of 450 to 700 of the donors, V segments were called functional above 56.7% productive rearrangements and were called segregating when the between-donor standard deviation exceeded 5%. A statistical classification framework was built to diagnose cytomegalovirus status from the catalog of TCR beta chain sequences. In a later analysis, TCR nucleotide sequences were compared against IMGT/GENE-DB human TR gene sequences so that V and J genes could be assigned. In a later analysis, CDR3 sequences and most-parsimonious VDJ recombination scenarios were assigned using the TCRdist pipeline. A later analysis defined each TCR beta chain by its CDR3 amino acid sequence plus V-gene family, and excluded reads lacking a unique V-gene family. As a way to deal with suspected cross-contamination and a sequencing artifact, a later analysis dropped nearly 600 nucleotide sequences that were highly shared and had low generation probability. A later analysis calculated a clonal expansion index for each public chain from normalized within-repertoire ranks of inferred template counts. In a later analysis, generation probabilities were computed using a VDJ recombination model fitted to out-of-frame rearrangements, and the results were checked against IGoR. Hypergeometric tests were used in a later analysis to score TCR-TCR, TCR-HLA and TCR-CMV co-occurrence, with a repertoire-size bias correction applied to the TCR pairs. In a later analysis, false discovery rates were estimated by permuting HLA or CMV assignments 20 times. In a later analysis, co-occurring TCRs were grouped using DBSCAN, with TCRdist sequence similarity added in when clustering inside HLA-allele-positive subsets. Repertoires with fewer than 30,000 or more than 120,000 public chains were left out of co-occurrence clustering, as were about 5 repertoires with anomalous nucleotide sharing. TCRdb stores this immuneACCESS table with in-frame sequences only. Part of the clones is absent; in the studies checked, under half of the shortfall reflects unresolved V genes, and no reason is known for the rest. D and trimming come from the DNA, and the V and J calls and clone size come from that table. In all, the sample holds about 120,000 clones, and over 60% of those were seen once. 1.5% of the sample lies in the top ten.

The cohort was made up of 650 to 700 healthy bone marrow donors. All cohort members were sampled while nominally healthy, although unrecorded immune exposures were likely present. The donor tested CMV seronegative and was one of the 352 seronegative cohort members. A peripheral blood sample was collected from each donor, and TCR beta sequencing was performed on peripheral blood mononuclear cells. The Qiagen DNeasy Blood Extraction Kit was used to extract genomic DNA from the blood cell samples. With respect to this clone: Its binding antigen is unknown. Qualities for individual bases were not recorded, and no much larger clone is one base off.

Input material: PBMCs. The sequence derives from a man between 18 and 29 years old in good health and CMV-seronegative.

Here is the DNA: TGTGCCAGCTACCCGAGAGAAGCGGGGTACAATGAGCAGTTCTTC. It is translated as CASYPREAGYNEQFF. Rearrangement joined TRBV7-9 to TRBJ2-1; 7 central bases correspond to TRBD2. The V end gives up 8 bases and the J end 4 bases, leaving 11 bases in the junction not matched to a gene. Including the terminal cysteine and phenylalanine, the CDR3 comprises 15 residues. This entry keeps only the CDR3 DNA: 45 bases, framed from base 1. CDR1 SEHNR and CDR2 FQNEAQ were looked up in the germline V gene (reference sequence). With the portions outside the CDR3 filled from the reference TRBV7-9 and TRBJ2-1 genes, the complete variable region becomes DTGVSQNPRHKITKRGQNVTFRCDPISEHNRLYWYRQTLGQGPEFLTYFQNEAQLEKSRLLSDRFSAERPKGSFSTLEIQRTEQGDSAMYLCASYPREAGYNEQFFGPGTRLTVL.